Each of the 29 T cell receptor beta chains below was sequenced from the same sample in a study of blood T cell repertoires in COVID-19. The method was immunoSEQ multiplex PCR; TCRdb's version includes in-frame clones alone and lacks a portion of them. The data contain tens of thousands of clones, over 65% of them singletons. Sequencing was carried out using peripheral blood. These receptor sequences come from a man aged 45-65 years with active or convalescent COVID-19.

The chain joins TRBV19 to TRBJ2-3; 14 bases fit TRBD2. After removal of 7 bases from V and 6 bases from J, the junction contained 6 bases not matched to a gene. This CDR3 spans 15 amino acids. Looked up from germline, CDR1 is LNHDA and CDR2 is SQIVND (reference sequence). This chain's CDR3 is CASNGLAGGEDTQYF. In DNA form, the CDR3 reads TGTGCCAGTAACGGACTAGCGGGGGGAGAGGATACGCAGTATTTT.

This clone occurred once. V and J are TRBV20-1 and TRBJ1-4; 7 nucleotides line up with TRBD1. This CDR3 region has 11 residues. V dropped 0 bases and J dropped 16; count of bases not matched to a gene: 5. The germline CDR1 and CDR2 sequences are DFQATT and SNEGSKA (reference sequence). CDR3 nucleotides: TGCAGTGCTAGAGACAGGGGGTTGTGGTTTTTT. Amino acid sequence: CSARDRGLWFF.

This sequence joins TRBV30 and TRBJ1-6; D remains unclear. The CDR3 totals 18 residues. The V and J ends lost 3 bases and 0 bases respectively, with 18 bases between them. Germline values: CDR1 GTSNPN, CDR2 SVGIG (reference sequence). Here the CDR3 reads CAWSETPDWSSYNSPLHF. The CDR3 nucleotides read TGTGCCTGGAGCGAAACTCCGGACTGGAGCTCCTATAATTCACCCCTCCACTTT.

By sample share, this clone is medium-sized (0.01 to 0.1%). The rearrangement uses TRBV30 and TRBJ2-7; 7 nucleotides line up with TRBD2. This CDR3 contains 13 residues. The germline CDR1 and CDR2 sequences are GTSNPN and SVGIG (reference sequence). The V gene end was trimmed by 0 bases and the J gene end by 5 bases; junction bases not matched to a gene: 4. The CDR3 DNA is TGTGCCTGGAGTGTAGCCGGGGGGAACGAGCAGTACTTC. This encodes CAWSVAGGNEQYF.

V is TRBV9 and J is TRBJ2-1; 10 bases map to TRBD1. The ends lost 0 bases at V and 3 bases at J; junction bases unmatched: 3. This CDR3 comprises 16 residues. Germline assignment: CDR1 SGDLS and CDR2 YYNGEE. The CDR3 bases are TGTGCCAGCAGCGTAGGGACAGGGGGAAACTACAATGAGCAGTTCTTC. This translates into CASSVGTGGNYNEQFF.

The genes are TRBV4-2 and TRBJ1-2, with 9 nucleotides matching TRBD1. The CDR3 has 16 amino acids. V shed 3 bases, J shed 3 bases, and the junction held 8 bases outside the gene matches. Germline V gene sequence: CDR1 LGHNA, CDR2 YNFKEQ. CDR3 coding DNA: TGTGCCAGCAGCCAGGAAGAGGGGACAGGGTACTATGGCTACACCTTC. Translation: CASSQEEGTGYYGYTF.

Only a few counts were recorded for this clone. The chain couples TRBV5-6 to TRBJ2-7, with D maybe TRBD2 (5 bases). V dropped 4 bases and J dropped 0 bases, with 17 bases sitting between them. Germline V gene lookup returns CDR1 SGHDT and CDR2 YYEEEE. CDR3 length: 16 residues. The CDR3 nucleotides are TGTGCCAGCAGCCCGTGGGGAGTAGGGAGCTCCTACGAGCAGTACTTC. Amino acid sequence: CASSPWGVGSSYEQYF.

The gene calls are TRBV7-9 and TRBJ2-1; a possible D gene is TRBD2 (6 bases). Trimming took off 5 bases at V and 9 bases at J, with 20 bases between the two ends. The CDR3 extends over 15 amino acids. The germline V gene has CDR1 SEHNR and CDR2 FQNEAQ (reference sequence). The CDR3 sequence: CASSPWGDGGGEQFF. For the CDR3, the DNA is TGTGCCAGCAGCCCCTGGGGGGACGGCGGTGGTGAGCAGTTCTTC.

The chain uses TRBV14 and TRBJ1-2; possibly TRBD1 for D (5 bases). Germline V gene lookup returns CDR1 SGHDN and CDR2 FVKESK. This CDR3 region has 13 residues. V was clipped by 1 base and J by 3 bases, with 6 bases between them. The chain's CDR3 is CASSQAGHYGYTF. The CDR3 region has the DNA TGTGCCAGCAGCCAAGCAGGGCACTATGGCTACACCTTC.

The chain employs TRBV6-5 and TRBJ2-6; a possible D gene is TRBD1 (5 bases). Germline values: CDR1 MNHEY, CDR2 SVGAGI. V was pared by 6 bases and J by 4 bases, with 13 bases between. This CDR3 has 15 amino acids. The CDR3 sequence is CASSPTGAGANVLTF. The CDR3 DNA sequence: TGTGCCAGCAGCCCGACTGGGGCCGGGGCCAACGTCCTGACTTTC.

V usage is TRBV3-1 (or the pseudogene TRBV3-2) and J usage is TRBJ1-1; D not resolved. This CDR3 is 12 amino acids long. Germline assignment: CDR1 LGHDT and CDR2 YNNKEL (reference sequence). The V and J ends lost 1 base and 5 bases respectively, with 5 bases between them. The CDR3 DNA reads TGTGCCAGCAGCCAAGTAGCGACTGAAGCTTTCTTT. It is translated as CASSQVATEAFF.

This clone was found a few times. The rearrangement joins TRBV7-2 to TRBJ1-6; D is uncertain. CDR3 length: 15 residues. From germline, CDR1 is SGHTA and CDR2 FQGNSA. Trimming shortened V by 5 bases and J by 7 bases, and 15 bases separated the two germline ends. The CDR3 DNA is TGTGCCAGCAGCCCAAGTCCGGGAGGCAATTCACCCCTCCACTTT. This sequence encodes CASSPSPGGNSPLHF.

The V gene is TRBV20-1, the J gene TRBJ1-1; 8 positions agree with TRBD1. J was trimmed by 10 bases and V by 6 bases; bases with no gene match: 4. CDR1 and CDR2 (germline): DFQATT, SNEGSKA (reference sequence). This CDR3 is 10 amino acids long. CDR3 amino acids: CSAPQGGAFF. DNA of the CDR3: TGCAGTGCGCCACAGGGGGGAGCTTTCTTT.

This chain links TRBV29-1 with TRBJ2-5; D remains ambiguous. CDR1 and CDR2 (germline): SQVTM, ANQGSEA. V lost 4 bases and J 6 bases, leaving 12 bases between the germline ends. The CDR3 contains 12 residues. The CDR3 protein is CSVAQDGQTQYF. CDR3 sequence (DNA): TGCAGCGTTGCCCAAGATGGGCAGACCCAGTACTTC.

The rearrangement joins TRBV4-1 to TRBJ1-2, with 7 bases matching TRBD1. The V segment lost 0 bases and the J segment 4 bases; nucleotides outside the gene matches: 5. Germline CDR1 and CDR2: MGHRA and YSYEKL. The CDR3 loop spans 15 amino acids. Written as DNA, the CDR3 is TGCGCCAGCAGCCAAGAGCCGGGACAGAGCTATGGCTACACCTTC. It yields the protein CASSQEPGQSYGYTF.

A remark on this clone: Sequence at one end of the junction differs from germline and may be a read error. In nucleotides, the CDR3 is TGTGCCAGCAGCGAAGCCGGGGGGCCCTACGAGCAGTACTTC. Translating gives CASSEAGGPYEQYF. This sequence joins TRBV2 and TRBJ2-7; possible D gene TRBD2, 7 bases. Germline CDR1 reads SNHLY; CDR2 reads FYNNEI. The CDR3 has 14 residues.

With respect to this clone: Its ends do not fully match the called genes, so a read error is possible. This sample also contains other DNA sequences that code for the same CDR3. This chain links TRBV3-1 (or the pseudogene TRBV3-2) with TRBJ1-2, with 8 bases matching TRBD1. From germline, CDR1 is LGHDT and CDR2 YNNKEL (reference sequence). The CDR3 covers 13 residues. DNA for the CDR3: TGTGCCAGTAGCCGGGCCGACAGGGGTGGCTACACCTTC. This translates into CASSRADRGGYTF.

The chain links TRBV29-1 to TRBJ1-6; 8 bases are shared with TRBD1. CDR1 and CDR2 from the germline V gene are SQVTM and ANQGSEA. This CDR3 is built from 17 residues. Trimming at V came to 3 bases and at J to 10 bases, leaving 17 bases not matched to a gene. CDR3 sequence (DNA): TGCAGCGTTGACTGGCGGTTGGTGAGGGGACAGGAATCACCCCTCCACTTT. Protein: CSVDWRLVRGQESPLHF.

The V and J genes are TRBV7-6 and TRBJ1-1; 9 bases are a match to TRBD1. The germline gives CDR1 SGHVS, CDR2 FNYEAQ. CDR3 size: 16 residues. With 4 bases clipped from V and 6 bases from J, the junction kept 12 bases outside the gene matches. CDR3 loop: CASSSPNGTGIPEAFF. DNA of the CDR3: TGTGCCAGCAGCTCACCTAATGGGACAGGGATCCCTGAAGCTTTCTTT.

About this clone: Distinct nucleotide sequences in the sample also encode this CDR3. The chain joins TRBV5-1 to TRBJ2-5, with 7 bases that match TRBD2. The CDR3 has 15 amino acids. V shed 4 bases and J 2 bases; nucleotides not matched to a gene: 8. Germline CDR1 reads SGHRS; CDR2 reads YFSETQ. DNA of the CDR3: TGCGCCAGCAGCCTAGGGGCGGGGGAACAAGAGACCCAGTACTTC. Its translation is CASSLGAGEQETQYF.

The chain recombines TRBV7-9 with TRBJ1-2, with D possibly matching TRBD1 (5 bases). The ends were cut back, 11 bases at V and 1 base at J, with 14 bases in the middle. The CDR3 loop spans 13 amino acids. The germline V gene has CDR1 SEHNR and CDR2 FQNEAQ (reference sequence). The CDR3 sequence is CAGQGIHNYGYTF. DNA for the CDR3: TGTGCCGGGCAGGGAATCCATAACTATGGCTACACCTTC.

In DNA form, the CDR3 reads TGCGCCAGCAGTCTTGGGGGGGCGTACACAGATACGCAGTATTTT. This sequence encodes CASSLGGAYTDTQYF. J is TRBJ2-3 and V is TRBV5-1; tentatively, D is TRBD2 (7 bases). The CDR3 has 15 amino acids. Between the trimmed V and J ends, which lost 5 bases and 2 bases, there was a span of 15 bases. Germline assignment: CDR1 SGHRS and CDR2 YFSETQ.

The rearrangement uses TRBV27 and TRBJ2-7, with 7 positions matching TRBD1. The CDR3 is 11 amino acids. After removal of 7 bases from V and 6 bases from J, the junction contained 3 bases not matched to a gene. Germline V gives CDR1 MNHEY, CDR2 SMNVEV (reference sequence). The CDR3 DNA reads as TGTGCCAGCAACCCAGGGGGCGAGCAGTACTTC. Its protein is CASNPGGEQYF.

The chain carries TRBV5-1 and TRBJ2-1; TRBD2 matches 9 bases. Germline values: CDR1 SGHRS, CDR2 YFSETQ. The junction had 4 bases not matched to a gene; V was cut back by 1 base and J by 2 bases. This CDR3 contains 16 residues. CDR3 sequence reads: CASSLLGGGAYNEQFF. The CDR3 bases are TGCGCCAGCAGCTTGTTAGGCGGGGGGGCCTACAATGAGCAGTTCTTC. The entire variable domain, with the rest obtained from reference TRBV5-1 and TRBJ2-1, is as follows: KAGVTQTPRYLIKTRGQQVTLSCSPISGHRSVSWYQQTPGQGLQFLFEYFSETQRNKGNFPGRFSGRQFSNSRSEMNVSTLELGDSALYLCASSLLGGGAYNEQFFGPGTRLTVL.

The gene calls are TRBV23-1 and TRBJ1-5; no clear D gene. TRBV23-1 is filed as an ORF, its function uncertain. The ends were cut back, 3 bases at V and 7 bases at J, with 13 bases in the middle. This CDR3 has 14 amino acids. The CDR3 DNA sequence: TGCGCCAGCAGTCATCCCGCGACATGGCAGCCCCAGCATTTT. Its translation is CASSHPATWQPQHF.

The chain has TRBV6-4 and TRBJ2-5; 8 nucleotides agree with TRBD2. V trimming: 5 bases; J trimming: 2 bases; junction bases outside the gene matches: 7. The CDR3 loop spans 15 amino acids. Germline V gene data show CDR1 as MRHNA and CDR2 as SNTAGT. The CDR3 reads CASSPVAGQQETQYF. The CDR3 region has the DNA TGTGCCAGCAGTCCGGTAGCGGGGCAGCAAGAGACCCAGTACTTC.

The CDR3 DNA is TGTGCCAGCAGTGTAGCTGTCAGCTCCTACGAGCAGTACTTC. This encodes CASSVAVSSYEQYF. This chain connects TRBV6-1 to TRBJ2-7, with unresolved D. The CDR3 sequence is 14 residues long. Germline V gene data show CDR1 as MNHNS and CDR2 as SASEGT. V lost 4 bases, J lost 0 bases, and 10 bases lay in between.

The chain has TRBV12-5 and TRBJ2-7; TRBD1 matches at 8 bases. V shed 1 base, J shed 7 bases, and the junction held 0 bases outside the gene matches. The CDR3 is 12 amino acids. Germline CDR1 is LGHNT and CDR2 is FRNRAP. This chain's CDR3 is CASGLGDREQYF. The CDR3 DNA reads TGTGCTAGTGGTTTGGGGGACAGGGAGCAGTACTTC.

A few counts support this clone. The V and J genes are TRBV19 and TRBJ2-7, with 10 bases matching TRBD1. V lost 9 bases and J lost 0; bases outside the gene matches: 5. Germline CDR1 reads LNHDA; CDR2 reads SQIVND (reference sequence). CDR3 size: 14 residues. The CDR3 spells CASGDRGSSYEQYF. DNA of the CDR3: TGTGCCAGCGGGGACAGGGGAAGCTCCTACGAGCAGTACTTC.